This TCR beta chain was obtained from a study of regulatory T cells in long-lasting Graves disease. Time point indicated: newly diagnosed GD, antithyroid drugs for less than 3 months. The TCR library was made from RNA extracted from PBMCs. This clonotype was picked up many times. Construction of TCR beta libraries relied on iRepertoire HTBI primers and on Arm-PCR targeting CDR3 regions. TCRdb re-called the multiplex PCR reads through MiXCR, storing one row per CDR3 protein. The sample has about 620,000 distinct CDR3 sequences, under 20% seen once; the top ten hold roughly 18%. The same sample was also used in a study of T cells in Graves' hyperthyroidism and ophthalmopathy. From that report: Absence of ophthalmopathy progression within 18 months defined stable Graves' hyperthyroidism. Model output signaled ophthalmopathy a median around 6.9 months ahead of onset.

Source: peripheral blood mononuclear cells (PBMCs), taken at new diagnosis, from a patient treated with antithyroid drugs. The receptor was isolated from a young woman with Graves disease.

The DNA for the CDR3 is TGTGCCAGCAGTTTACCTTTAGCGGGAGCCCTTTACAATGAGCAGTTCTTC. It codes for CASSLPLAGALYNEQFF. V is TRBV28 and J is TRBJ2-1; TRBD2 matches at 9 bases. The germline CDR1 and CDR2 sequences are MDHEN and SYDVKM. The CDR3 spans 17 residues. V dropped 2 bases and J dropped 4; count of bases not matched to a gene: 9.